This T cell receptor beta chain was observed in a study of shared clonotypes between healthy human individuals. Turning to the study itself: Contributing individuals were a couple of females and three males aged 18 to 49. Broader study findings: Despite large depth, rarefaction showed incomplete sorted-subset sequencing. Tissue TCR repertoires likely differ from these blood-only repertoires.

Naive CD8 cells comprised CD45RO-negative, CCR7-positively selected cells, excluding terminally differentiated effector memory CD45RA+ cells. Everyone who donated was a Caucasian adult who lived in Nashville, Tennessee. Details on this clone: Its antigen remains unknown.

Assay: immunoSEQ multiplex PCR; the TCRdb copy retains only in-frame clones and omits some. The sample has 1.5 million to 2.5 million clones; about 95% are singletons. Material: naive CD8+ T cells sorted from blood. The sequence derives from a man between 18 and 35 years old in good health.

The CDR3 DNA sequence: TGTGCTACCGGGACACCAAATCAGCCCCAGCATTTT. It yields the protein CATGTPNQPQHF. J is TRBJ1-5 and V is TRBV12-5, with D maybe TRBD1 (6 bases). CDR3 length equals 12 residues. Trimming removed 10 bases at V and 4 bases at J, with 11 bases between. The V gene's germline CDR1 is LGHNT and CDR2 FRNRAP.